The rows below give T cell receptor beta chains drawn from one sample of a study of technical replicates of blood from a handful of donors. TCRdb's copy holds only in-frame clones and misses some; the assay was immunoSEQ multiplex PCR. The profile shows about 73,000 clones, roughly 93% of them singletons. The sample was T cells isolated from PBMCs. The receptors derive from a human donor in good health. Each CDR3 is given with its conserved first and last residue. The size entry is marked missing in some rows and otherwise reads once, few, many or a size class.

cdr3_length | clone_size | v_call | cdr3_aa
15 | - | TRBV9 | CASSVRSARGEKLFF
15 | - | TRBV10-3 | CAISETGTPYNEQFF
16 | - | TRBV10-3 | CAISLALGTPLQKLFF
18 | - | TRBV19 | CASSIGRLAGFNTGELFF
14 | - | TRBV25-1 | CASSEWGQGHTQYF
14 | - | TRBV30 | CACGRREINQPQHF
15 | - | TRBV30 | CAWRAGFSFNYGYTF
17 | - | TRBV19 | CASSLRLLLSSYNEQFF
13 | - | TRBV6-1 | CASSFGQEETQYF
12 | - | TRBV6-1 | CASTYRLYGYTF
15 | - | TRBV11-2 | CASSPLAGQGTEAFF
16 | - | TRBV4-1 | CASSQGGPPGNTEAFF
17 | - | TRBV6-4 | CASRRTSGGANTGELFF
20 | - | TRBV4-1 | CASSQPPLGQGKSGANVLTF
13 | - | TRBV5-4 | CASSLGREETQYF
12 | few | TRBV7-9 | CASSRDKGEAFF
13 | - | TRBV14 | CASRGLDDYEQYF
11 | - | TRBV5-6 | CASSSAYEQYF
15 | - | TRBV27 | CASSPLEGVSDEQFF
15 | - | TRBV5-1 | CASTIAEPGVHEQFF
18 | - | TRBV4-1 | CASSQKAAADLSYNEQFF
13 | few | TRBV5-1 | CASSFTENTEAFF